These 14 T cell receptor beta chains share one sample of origin, sequenced in a study of blood T cells in healthy people across ages. With a J-beta primer mix and a sample-barcoded 5' primer, a second PCR ran about 7 to 12 cycles. TCRdb recomputed calls from the 5' RACE reads with MiXCR, one row per CDR3 protein. The sample gives around 1,700,000 distinct CDR3 sequences, approximately 28% of which show up once; more than 6% is in the top ten. The sample comprised blood. The source is a woman in her twenties or thirties in good health.

This chain links TRBV5-1 with TRBJ2-1; 10 bases match TRBD1. The V segment lost 7 bases and the J segment 4 bases; nucleotides outside the gene matches: 11. This CDR3 contains 16 residues. CDR1 SGHRS and CDR2 YFSETQ come from the germline V gene. The CDR3 DNA sequence: TGCGCCAGCTATGATGACCCGGGACAGGGGTACAATGAGCAGTTCTTC. Translation gives CASYDDPGQGYNEQFF. Combining the CDR3 with reference TRBV5-1 and TRBJ2-1 gives the whole variable domain KAGVTQTPRYLIKTRGQQVTLSCSPISGHRSVSWYQQTPGQGLQFLFEYFSETQRNKGNFPGRFSGRQFSNSRSEMNVSTLELGDSALYLCASYDDPGQGYNEQFFGPGTRLTVL.

The V and J genes are TRBV5-1 and TRBJ2-3, with 7 positions matching TRBD2. V lost 0 bases, J lost 0 bases, and 16 bases stayed unmatched. Looked up from germline, CDR1 is SGHRS and CDR2 is YFSETQ. The CDR3 spans 20 residues. The DNA of the CDR3 is TGCGCCAGCAGCTTGGTCTTAGCGGCTAGCGGTAGAACTAGCACAGATACGCAGTATTTT. Amino acid sequence: CASSLVLAASGRTSTDTQYF. Drawing the rest from reference TRBV5-1 and TRBJ2-3, the complete variable domain is KAGVTQTPRYLIKTRGQQVTLSCSPISGHRSVSWYQQTPGQGLQFLFEYFSETQRNKGNFPGRFSGRQFSNSRSEMNVSTLELGDSALYLCASSLVLAASGRTSTDTQYFGPGTRLTVL.

This sequence joins TRBV7-9 and TRBJ1-1; D ambiguous. The CDR3 is 13 residues long. The germline V gene has CDR1 SEHNR and CDR2 FQNEAQ (reference sequence). The V end was cut by 1 base, the J end by 8 bases, with 11 bases between. The DNA for the CDR3 is TGTGCCAGCAGCTTAGTTGGGAGGGCGGAAGCTTTCTTT. Protein product: CASSLVGRAEAFF.

The genes are TRBV20-1 and TRBJ2-3; 9 bases map to TRBD2. Germline CDR1 DFQATT, CDR2 SNEGSKA (reference sequence). Germline trimming cut 6 bases from V and 0 bases from J; bases unmatched to any gene: 10. There are 16 residues in the CDR3. CDR3 DNA: TGCAGTGCCGGGAGTAGCGGGAGAGCAAGCACAGATACGCAGTATTTT. This gives the protein CSAGSSGRASTDTQYF.

A word on this clonotype: The junction does not match germline at one end; this may be a read error. This chain uses TRBV12-3 or TRBV12-4 with TRBJ1-4; unclear D gene. The CDR3 spans 13 residues. The CDR3 nucleotides are TGTGCCAGCAGTCCGCGCGCTAATAAAAAACTGTTTTTT. Residues: CASSPRANKKLFF.

Comment on this clonotype: A much bigger clone sits one base away, suggesting this may be a read error. CDR3: CAISNTGELFF. Written as DNA, the CDR3 is TGTGCCATCAGCAACACCGGGGAGCTGTTTTTT. V and J are TRBV10-3 and TRBJ2-2; D is unclear. This CDR3 has 11 amino acids. In germline, CDR1 is ENHRY, CDR2 SYGVKD. Trimming left V 6 bases short and J 2 bases short, with 1 base between.

The chain joins TRBV2 to TRBJ1-2; possible D gene TRBD1, 5 bases. This CDR3 has 11 residues. Germline-derived CDR1 and CDR2 are SNHLY and FYNNEI. Trimming removed 7 bases at V and 12 bases at J, with 15 bases between. CDR3 loop: CASTESRADTF. In DNA, the CDR3 is TGTGCCAGCACCGAGTCCAGGGCCGACACCTTC.

This clonotype was recorded a few times. The V and J genes are TRBV9 and TRBJ2-1; 9 bases are shared with TRBD2. The germline V gene has CDR1 SGDLS and CDR2 YYNGEE. The length of the CDR3 is 16 residues. V shed 0 bases and J 2 bases; nucleotides not matched to a gene: 3. The CDR3 spells CASSVEGTSTYNEQFF. For the CDR3, the DNA is TGTGCCAGCAGCGTAGAAGGGACTAGCACCTACAATGAGCAGTTCTTC.

This clonotype has more than one count but fewer than ten. V gene TRBV9 combines with J gene TRBJ2-3; 7 bases are a match to TRBD2. This CDR3 contains 15 residues. The J segment lost 0 bases and the V segment lost 4 bases, leaving 5 bases of the junction unmatched. The germline V gene encodes CDR1 SGDLS and CDR2 YYNGEE. The CDR3 nucleotides read TGTGCCAGCAGCAAAGCGGGGATAAGCACAGATACGCAGTATTTT. This sequence encodes CASSKAGISTDTQYF. Complete variable domain (other parts from reference TRBV9 and TRBJ2-3): DSGVTQTPKHLITATGQRVTLRCSPRSGDLSVYWYQQSLDQGLQFLIQYYNGEERAKGNILERFSAQQFPDLHSELNLSSLELGDSALYFCASSKAGISTDTQYFGPGTRLTVL.

The chain joins TRBV18 to TRBJ2-5; D is perhaps TRBD2 (5 bases). The V end lost 3 bases, the J end lost 5 bases, and 7 bases lay between the germline ends. The CDR3 is 12 residues long. Germline lookup yields CDR1 KGHSH and CDR2 LQKENI. The CDR3 sequence: CASSPKRETQYF. CDR3 nucleotides: TGTGCCAGCTCACCGAAGCGGGAGACCCAGTACTTC.

In its sample, this clonotype was seen many times. V gene TRBV6-4 combines with J gene TRBJ2-1, with TRBD2 identical over 7 bases. Losses at the gene ends were 4 bases for V and 9 bases for J; bases not matched to a gene: 15. Germline V gene lookup returns CDR1 MRHNA and CDR2 SNTAGT. The CDR3 sequence is 16 residues long. In DNA form, the CDR3 reads TGTGCCAGCAGTGGATTCAGGACTAGAGTCAGAAGTGAGCAGTTCTTC. This encodes CASSGFRTRVRSEQFF.

This chain uses TRBV20-1 with TRBJ2-7; D is possibly TRBD2 (6 bases). Trimming removed 7 bases from V and 2 bases from J, with 12 bases in between. The germline CDR1 and CDR2 sequences are DFQATT and SNEGSKA (reference sequence). There are 12 residues in the CDR3. The CDR3 DNA sequence: TGCAGTGTTCTGGGGACTGCCTACGAGCAGTACTTC. It specifies CSVLGTAYEQYF.

As DNA, the CDR3 is TGTGCCAGCAGCTTATCCGCCAAAGAGACCCAGTACTTC. It translates to CASSLSAKETQYF. V gene TRBV11-2 combines with J gene TRBJ2-5; D unresolved. V lost 2 bases and J lost 3, with 7 bases in between. This CDR3 contains 13 residues. Germline V CDR1 and CDR2: SGHAT, FQNNGV. Combining the CDR3 with reference TRBV11-2 and TRBJ2-5 gives the whole variable domain EAGVAQSPRYKIIEKRQSVAFWCNPISGHATLYWYQQILGQGPKLLIQFQNNGVVDDSQLPKDRFSAERLKGVDSTLKIQPAKLEDSAVYLCASSLSAKETQYFGPGTRLLVL.

This clonotype was detected only a few times. This sequence joins TRBV2 and TRBJ1-2, with 8 positions matching TRBD1. The CDR3 consists of 14 residues. J lost 2 bases, V lost 6 bases, and 5 bases had no gene match. Germline loops: CDR1 SNHLY, CDR2 FYNNEI. CDR3 amino acids: CASRDRVRNYGYTF. Written as DNA, the CDR3 is TGTGCCAGCAGGGACAGGGTTCGAAACTATGGCTACACCTTC. The complete variable domain, with remaining parts taken from reference TRBV2 and TRBJ1-2, reads EPEVTQTPSHQVTQMGQEVILRCVPISNHLYFYWYRQILGQKVEFLVSFYNNEISEKSEIFDDQFSVERPDGSNFTLKIRSTKLEDSAMYFCASRDRVRNYGYTFGSGTRLTVV.